The clone carrying this T cell receptor (beta chain) came up a few times. No antigen is known for it. The entry originates in a study of post-analysis software for immune sequencing data. About the research overall: The courses of disease that were included comprised relapsing-remitting, secondary progressive and progressive-relapsing multiple sclerosis.

Overall study results and limits: Compared with controls, patients had more of roughly five TRBV segments, including TRBV5-6, TRBV5-1 and TRBV20-1.

Germline V gene sequence: CDR1 ENHRY, CDR2 SYGVKD. The CDR3 totals 11 residues. The V and J ends lost 5 bases and 3 bases respectively, with 4 bases between them. Carried by the TCR beta cDNA libraries were unique molecular identifiers. MiXCR, applied by TCRdb to the PCR reads, yields one record per CDR3 protein. The table records approximately 400,000 distinct CDR3 sequences, around 37% of them present only once. The sequencing input was blood. The sequence was collected from a girl aged 10 to 17 with multiple sclerosis. The chain links TRBV10-3 to TRBJ2-5; D not resolved. CDR3 nucleotides: TGTGCCATCAGTTATGAAGAGACCCAGTACTTC. Residues: CAISYEETQYF.